This TCR beta chain was obtained from a study of cytomegalovirus exposure and HLA in healthy donors. V lost 2 bases and J lost 5, with 12 bases in between. Germline V gene lookup returns CDR1 ENHRY and CDR2 SYGVKD. There are 14 residues in the CDR3. Amplification used 60 Vbeta primers and 13 Jbeta primers. The method was immunoSEQ multiplex PCR; TCRdb's version includes in-frame clones alone and lacks a portion of them. This sample contains about 120,000 clones. Sequencing used PBMCs. This TCR was recovered from a man aged 18-30 years in good health and CMV-seronegative. The V and J genes are TRBV10-3 and TRBJ2-5, with a possible D match to TRBD2 (5 bases). The CDR3: CAISETGSGETQYF. In DNA, the CDR3 is TGTGCCATCAGTGAGACGGGGAGCGGTGAGACCCAGTACTTC.